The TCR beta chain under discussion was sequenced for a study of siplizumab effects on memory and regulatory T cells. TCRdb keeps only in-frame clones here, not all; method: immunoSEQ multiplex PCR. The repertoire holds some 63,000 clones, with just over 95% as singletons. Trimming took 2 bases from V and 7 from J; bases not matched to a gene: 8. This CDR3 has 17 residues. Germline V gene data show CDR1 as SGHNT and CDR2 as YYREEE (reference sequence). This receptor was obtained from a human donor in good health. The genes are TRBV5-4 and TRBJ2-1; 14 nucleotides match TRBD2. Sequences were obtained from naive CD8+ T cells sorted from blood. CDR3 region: CASSLGTSGGPGNEQFF. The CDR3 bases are TGTGCCAGCAGCTTAGGGACTAGCGGGGGTCCGGGGAATGAGCAGTTCTTC. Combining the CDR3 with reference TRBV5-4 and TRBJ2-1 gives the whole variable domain ETGVTQSPTHLIKTRGQQVTLRCSSQSGHNTVSWYQQALGQGPQFIFQYYREEENGRGNFPPRFSGLQFPNYSSELNVNALELDDSALYLCASSLGTSGGPGNEQFFGPGTRLTVL.